The present entry profiles one TCR beta chain with its context. What antigen it recognizes has not been identified. No quality values exist for individual bases; no much larger clone is one base distant. This specimen belongs to a study of OX40 agonist ivuxolimab in advanced cancers. Context from the whole study: Ivuxolimab was a fully human IgG2 agonistic monoclonal antibody targeting the costimulatory receptor OX40 (CD134). Intravenous ivuxolimab was administered to patients every 2 weeks at six dose levels: 0.01, 0.1, 0.3, 1.5, 3 and 10 mg/kg. Of the approximately 50 dose-escalation patients, hepatocellular carcinoma was present in about 20, melanoma in roughly 15, renal cell carcinoma in 9 and head and neck cancer in 9. A male proportion of under 85% and a mean age of 60 years, ranging from roughly 20 to 80, were recorded for the dose-escalation cohort. Patients were allowed to have had prior anti-PD-1, anti-PD-L1 or anti-CTLA-4 therapy, and around two fifths of the dose-escalation patients had been treated with checkpoint inhibitors. Partial responses occurred in three dose-escalation patients: two with cutaneous melanoma and one with hepatocellular carcinoma. The point of sequencing TCRbeta in the periphery was to test whether ivuxolimab changed TCR sequence diversity and drove clonal T-cell expansion. The monotherapy dose-escalation portion (N of about 50 patients) of the phase I ivuxolimab trial is reported in the paper. Paper-wide results and their limitations: The antigen specificity of the peripheral T cells that underwent clonal expansion was not determined. In partial responders in the 0.1-3.0 mg/kg groups, normalized peripheral clonal expansion was found to be among the lowest, especially among CD8+ T cells. After ivuxolimab, expanded clones were on average more numerous among CD8+ T cells than among CD4+ T cells. Clonal expansion of both CD4+ and CD8+ blood T cells was observed from baseline to week 6 at doses 0.1 to 3.0 mg/kg. Low levels of normalized T-cell clonal expansion were also shown by some nonresponding patients.

For sequencing of the TCRbeta CDR3 region, genomic DNA was extracted from the sorted cells. TCRbeta CDR3 regions were sequenced using the immunoSEQ Assay. TCRdb took this table from immuneACCESS and kept in-frame rearrangements with V and J called. Such tables lack part of the clones; where checked against another copy, unresolved V genes explain under half of the gap, and the rest is unexplained. The sample has some 48,000 clones on record, 60% to 80% of them singletons. The ten most abundant clones make up over 7% of the sample. At the junction V is shortened by 0 bases and J by 0 bases, with 15 bases in between. Per the germline V gene (reference sequence), SGHKS is the CDR1 and YYEKEE is the CDR2. The CDR3, from cysteine to phenylalanine, totals 18 residues. The retained sequence is limited to the CDR3, 54 bases, with the frame set at the first base. The trial excluded patients who had a history of autoimmune disease or were on systemic immunosuppression. Peripheral blood for TCR sequencing was drawn from every dose cohort at baseline, at cycle 4 day 1 and at cycle 7 day 1. The samples were taken from a phase I, first-in-human, multicenter, open-label dose-escalation trial of ivuxolimab. Adults with locally advanced or metastatic head and neck squamous cell, hepatocellular, melanoma or renal cell carcinoma were enrolled in the trial. Before TCR sequencing, CD4+ and CD8+ T cells were separately sorted from peripheral blood.

The starting material was CD4+ or CD8+ T cells sorted from blood, obtained in a trial of the OX40 agonist ivuxolimab. This sequence uses TRBV5-5 and TRBJ2-2; the D gene is perhaps TRBD2, from 7 matching bases. The sequence came from an adult with an advanced solid tumor such as melanoma, head and neck, liver or kidney cancer. The nucleotides read TGTGCCAGCAGCTTGGTCATTGCGGGGGCTGCGAACACCGGGGAGCTGTTTTTT. This codes for CASSLVIAGAANTGELFF.